The 18 T cell receptor beta chains presented below share a single source sample, sequenced in a study of OX40 agonist ivuxolimab in advanced cancers. Profiled with immunoSEQ multiplex PCR; TCRdb holds only in-frame clones, not every one. Among about 59,000 clones listed, almost 95% were seen once. This specimen consisted of CD4+ or CD8+ T cells sorted from blood, obtained in a trial of the OX40 agonist ivuxolimab. These receptors all come from an adult with an advanced solid tumor such as melanoma, head and neck, liver or kidney cancer.

This chain links TRBV4-1 with TRBJ2-7; either TRBD1 or TRBD2 may fit D (5 bases each). Germline lookup yields CDR1 MGHRA and CDR2 YSYEKL. CDR3 length equals 15 residues. V lost 1 base and J 3 bases, leaving 13 bases between the germline ends. The CDR3 here is CASSQVTGAYYEQYF. CDR3 nucleotides: TGCGCCAGCAGCCAAGTGACCGGGGCCTACTACGAGCAGTACTTC.

V is TRBV28 and J is TRBJ2-3, with 14 bases identical to TRBD2. Germline V gene data show CDR1 as MDHEN and CDR2 as SYDVKM. Trimming at V came to 5 bases and at J to 2 bases, leaving 12 bases not matched to a gene. CDR3 size: 19 residues. Written as DNA, the CDR3 is TGTGCCAGCAGTGGTACTAGACTAGCGGGAGGGACGAACACAGATACGCAGTATTTT. Translated, it gives CASSGTRLAGGTNTDTQYF.

This clone was picked up one time. This chain links TRBV7-9 with TRBJ2-1; D may be TRBD2 (6 bases). The V end lost 7 bases, the J end lost 9 bases, and 19 bases lay between the germline ends. The CDR3 totals 14 residues. CDR1 is SEHNR, CDR2 FQNEAQ, per germline (reference sequence). The CDR3 here is CASTPGDPPSEQFF. In DNA, the CDR3 is TGTGCCAGCACCCCGGGGGACCCACCAAGTGAGCAGTTCTTC.

The V call is TRBV4-3, the J call TRBJ2-7; weak D call: TRBD2 (5 bases). Germline V gene sequence: CDR1 LGHNA, CDR2 YSLEER. V was clipped by 0 bases and J by 0 bases, with 15 bases between them. CDR3 length: 17 residues. As DNA, the CDR3 is TGCGCCAGCAGCCAAGATATAAAGGGTGGGAGCTCCTACGAGCAGTACTTC. Its protein product is CASSQDIKGGSSYEQYF.

The rearrangement links TRBV7-9 to TRBJ2-1, with 8 positions matching TRBD2. V lost 1 base, J lost 8 bases, and 7 bases stayed unmatched. There are 15 residues in the CDR3. In germline, CDR1 is SEHNR, CDR2 FQNEAQ (reference sequence). The DNA of the CDR3 is TGTGCCAGCAGCTTAGTCTCGCTAGCGGGCGATGAGCAGTTCTTC. Protein: CASSLVSLAGDEQFF. The full variable domain, rest sourced from reference TRBV7-9 and TRBJ2-1, is DTGVSQNPRHKITKRGQNVTFRCDPISEHNRLYWYRQTLGQGPEFLTYFQNEAQLEKSRLLSDRFSAERPKGSFSTLEIQRTEQGDSAMYLCASSLVSLAGDEQFFGPGTRLTVL.

V and J are TRBV4-1 and TRBJ2-1, with 11 bases fitting TRBD2. CDR3 length equals 16 residues. After removal of 4 bases from V and 4 bases from J, the junction contained 6 bases not matched to a gene. Germline CDR1 MGHRA, CDR2 YSYEKL. The CDR3 here is CASSRGTSGRYNEQFF. DNA of the CDR3: TGCGCCAGCAGCCGCGGTACTAGCGGGAGATACAATGAGCAGTTCTTC.

This chain uses TRBV6-5 with TRBJ2-2; no reliable D call. Looked up from germline, CDR1 is MNHEY and CDR2 is SVGAGI. V lost 6 bases and J 6 bases, leaving 8 bases between the germline ends. This CDR3 has 12 amino acids. The CDR3 loop reads CASRSQAGELFF. The CDR3 DNA sequence: TGTGCCAGCAGGTCCCAGGCCGGGGAGCTGTTTTTT.

This clone was recorded only once. The rearrangement joins TRBV6-5 to TRBJ2-7, with 13 bases matching TRBD2. The CDR3 consists of 14 residues. After removal of 7 bases from V and 6 bases from J, the junction contained 6 bases not matched to a gene. Looked up from germline, CDR1 is MNHEY and CDR2 is SVGAGI. CDR3 nucleotide sequence: TGTGCCAGCATCCGGACTAGCGGGAGTATCGAGCAGTACTTC. Its translation is CASIRTSGSIEQYF.

V usage is TRBV5-6 and J usage is TRBJ1-1; D gene ambiguous. This CDR3 is 14 amino acids long. The V gene lost 5 bases and the J gene lost 5 bases, with 16 bases spanning the gap. Per the germline V gene, CDR1 is SGHDT and CDR2 is YYEEEE. CDR3 nucleotides: TGTGCCAGCAGTCTCGGCACTCTGGGGACTGAAGCTTTCTTT. Its protein product is CASSLGTLGTEAFF.

V and J are TRBV27 and TRBJ2-7; D may be TRBD1 (6 bases). This CDR3 is built from 15 residues. V gave up 5 bases and J gave up 0 bases, with 14 bases separating them. In germline, CDR1 is MNHEY, CDR2 SMNVEV (reference sequence). The CDR3 reads CASSLGTPISYEQYF. The CDR3 DNA reads as TGTGCCAGCAGTCTGGGGACACCCATCTCCTACGAGCAGTACTTC.

The chain has TRBV7-2 and TRBJ2-5, with a possible D match to TRBD1 (6 bases). V dropped 1 base and J dropped 2 bases, with 17 bases sitting between them. The length of the CDR3 is 17 residues. Per germline, CDR1 SGHTA and CDR2 FQGNSA. The CDR3 DNA is TGTGCCAGCAGCTTAGGTCAGGGGTGGATGCCACAAGAGACCCAGTACTTC. This sequence encodes CASSLGQGWMPQETQYF.

V gene TRBV6-1 combines with J gene TRBJ2-2; TRBD2 matches 15 bases. The CDR3 has 17 amino acids. The junction had 3 bases not matched to a gene; V was cut back by 4 bases and J by 3 bases. The germline CDR1 and CDR2 sequences are MNHNS and SASEGT. The CDR3 coding sequence is TGTGCCAGCAGTGGGGGACTAGCGGGAGGTCACACCGGGGAGCTGTTTTTT. Translated: CASSGGLAGGHTGELFF.

This clone was seen a handful of times. The junction differs from germline at one of its ends, possibly a read error. V usage is TRBV4-3 and J usage is TRBJ1-5; D call uncertain. The CDR3 is 14 amino acids. Germline assignment: CDR1 LGHNA and CDR2 YSLEER. Written as DNA, the CDR3 is TGCGCCAGCAGCCAAGTTTTAGGGAATCGGCCCCAGCATTTT. Its protein product is CASSQVLGNRPQHF.

The rearrangement joins TRBV11-3 to TRBJ2-7, with TRBD2 matching 7 bases. V shed 1 base, J shed 2 bases, and the junction held 5 bases outside the gene matches. CDR3 size: 15 residues. Germline-derived CDR1 and CDR2 are SGHNT and YENEEA. CDR3 residues: CASSLAGGGTYEQYF. DNA for the CDR3: TGTGCCAGCAGCTTAGCGGGAGGAGGGACCTACGAGCAGTACTTC.

The rearrangement joins TRBV5-4 to TRBJ1-2; a possible D gene is TRBD1 (5 bases). This CDR3 has 15 amino acids. The ends were cut back, 1 base at V and 6 bases at J, with 16 bases in the middle. CDR1 is SGHNT and CDR2 is YYREEE in the germline V gene (reference sequence). In DNA, the CDR3 is TGTGCCAGCAGCTTGTCGAGTCGGGGCGCAAATGGCTACACCTTC. Its protein is CASSLSSRGANGYTF.

V and J are TRBV6-5 and TRBJ2-3; a weak D match, TRBD2 (5 bases). Trimming stripped 0 bases from V and 6 bases from J, with 13 bases between. This CDR3 is 15 amino acids long. The germline CDR1 and CDR2 sequences are MNHEY and SVGAGI. CDR3 amino acids: CASSYSGVPGDTQYF. DNA for the CDR3: TGTGCCAGCAGTTACTCGGGCGTCCCGGGGGATACGCAGTATTTT.

The rearrangement joins TRBV6-1 to TRBJ1-2, with a possible D match to TRBD1 (5 bases). This CDR3 has 14 amino acids. CDR1 and CDR2 from the germline V gene are MNHNS and SASEGT. The V end lost 7 bases, the J end lost 2 bases, and 14 bases lay between the germline ends. The CDR3 protein is CASTYRIVNYGYTF. The CDR3 region has the DNA TGTGCCAGCACCTACAGGATCGTGAACTATGGCTACACCTTC.

This chain connects TRBV4-3 to TRBJ2-5; D gene uncertain. This CDR3 has 16 amino acids. Germline V gene data show CDR1 as LGHNA and CDR2 as YSLEER. Trimming shortened V by 0 bases and J by 5 bases, and 16 bases separated the two germline ends. The CDR3 loop is CASSQDVRRPFETQYF. The CDR3 DNA reads as TGCGCCAGCAGCCAAGATGTCAGGAGACCCTTTGAGACCCAGTACTTC.